Each of the 23 T cell receptor beta chains below was sequenced from the same sample in a study of blood T cell repertoires in COVID-19. Here immunoSEQ multiplex PCR was the method, and the copy in TCRdb shows in-frame clones only, minus some. The sample includes about 350,000 clones, roughly 90% of them seen just once. Sample: PBMCs or T cells enriched from blood (not recorded which). The receptor set was obtained from a woman aged 25 to 45 who had been exposed to COVID-19.

The genes are TRBV27 and TRBJ2-1; 11 bases map to TRBD2. The ends lost 5 bases at V and 3 bases at J; junction bases unmatched: 3. The CDR3 sequence is 15 residues long. Germline values: CDR1 MNHEY, CDR2 SMNVEV (reference sequence). CDR3 nucleotides: TGTGCCAGCAGTCCCGGGACTAGCGGCTACAATGAGCAGTTCTTC. This translates into CASSPGTSGYNEQFF.

V and J are TRBV28 and TRBJ2-7, with D perhaps matching TRBD2 (6 bases). Germline loops: CDR1 MDHEN, CDR2 SYDVKM. This CDR3 is 16 amino acids long. V shed 5 bases and J shed 2 bases, with 19 bases lying between them. CDR3 sequence (DNA): TGTGCCAGCAGTCCATTAGGAGGGATCGGAGCCTACGAGCAGTACTTC. This sequence encodes CASSPLGGIGAYEQYF.

Turning to this clone: No DNA is shown, since the ends of the CDR3 on it are uncertain; the CDR3 is the one TCRdb lists. The rearrangement joins TRBV6-6 to TRBJ1-4; whether TRBD1, the table's D call, matches the DNA was not checked. The germline CDR1 and CDR2 sequences are MNHNY and SVGAGI (reference sequence). The CDR3 is 14 amino acids in total, end residues counted. This CDR3 is CASSSSTANEKLFF.

The chain employs TRBV3-1 (or the pseudogene TRBV3-2) and TRBJ2-1; D is unclear. Trimming shortened V by 4 bases and J by 0 bases, and 10 bases separated the two germline ends. The germline CDR1 and CDR2 sequences are LGHDT and YNNKEL (reference sequence). CDR3 length equals 15 residues. Here the CDR3 reads CASSPPEVSYNEQFF. CDR3 nucleotides: TGTGCCAGCAGCCCCCCCGAGGTCTCCTACAATGAGCAGTTCTTC.

This chain connects TRBV7-9 to TRBJ2-5; 9 bases map to TRBD1. Germline V lookup: CDR1 SEHNR, CDR2 FQNEAQ (reference sequence). V gave up 5 bases and J gave up 4 bases; unmatched junction bases: 11. This CDR3 region has 16 residues. CDR3 loop: CASSPSHEGQGETQYF. The CDR3, as DNA: TGTGCCAGCAGCCCGTCTCACGAGGGACAGGGAGAGACCCAGTACTTC.

This chain connects TRBV28 to TRBJ1-2, with D possibly matching TRBD1 (6 bases). V gave up 5 bases and J gave up 8 bases, with 15 bases separating them. CDR1 is MDHEN and CDR2 is SYDVKM in the germline V gene. This CDR3 comprises 13 residues. The CDR3 protein is CASSGNRDGGYTF. The CDR3 DNA sequence: TGTGCCAGCAGTGGGAACAGGGATGGCGGCTACACCTTC.

CDR3 DNA: TGTGCCAGCAGCGTAGGGGCAGGGGGAGAGACCCAGTACTTC. Its protein is CASSVGAGGETQYF. This chain joins TRBV9 and TRBJ2-5; 7 nucleotides align to TRBD1. Unmatched junction bases numbered 3, after V lost 0 bases and J lost 4 bases. Germline V gives CDR1 SGDLS, CDR2 YYNGEE. This CDR3 spans 14 amino acids.

V gene TRBV6-1 combines with J gene TRBJ1-1; weak D call: TRBD1 (6 bases). The V gene's germline CDR1 is MNHNS and CDR2 SASEGT. The CDR3 sequence is 14 residues long. Between the trimmed V and J ends, which lost 2 bases and 0 bases, there was a span of 7 bases. The CDR3 region has the DNA TGTGCCAGCAGTGAACAGGGGCTGAACACTGAAGCTTTCTTT. It yields the protein CASSEQGLNTEAFF.

This clone was found once. The chain couples TRBV7-9 to TRBJ2-2, with 7 bases fitting TRBD1. Trimming at V came to 5 bases and at J to 0 bases, leaving 6 bases not matched to a gene. CDR1 is SEHNR, CDR2 FQNEAQ, per germline (reference sequence). This CDR3 comprises 16 residues. As DNA, the CDR3 is TGTGCCAGCAGCGGGGGACAGAAGACGAACACCGGGGAGCTGTTTTTT. Its translation is CASSGGQKTNTGELFF. The full variable domain, with the rest looked up from reference TRBV7-9 and TRBJ2-2, is DTGVSQNPRHKITKRGQNVTFRCDPISEHNRLYWYRQTLGQGPEFLTYFQNEAQLEKSRLLSDRFSAERPKGSFSTLEIQRTEQGDSAMYLCASSGGQKTNTGELFFGEGSRLTVL.

This clone showed up just once. J is TRBJ1-1 and V is TRBV5-1, with D unresolved. Trimming took 2 bases from V and 6 from J, leaving 14 bases between them. The CDR3 length is 14 residues. Germline loops: CDR1 SGHRS, CDR2 YFSETQ. CDR3 bases: TGCGCCAGCAGCTTACGACAAATCGGGGCTGAAGCTTTCTTT. Protein sequence: CASSLRQIGAEAFF.

This clone appeared once. The genes are TRBV13 and TRBJ1-2, with 7 bases aligning to TRBD1. The CDR3 consists of 16 residues. The germline V gene has CDR1 PRHDT and CDR2 FYEKMQ (reference sequence). With 3 bases clipped from V and 4 bases from J, the junction kept 11 bases outside the gene matches. CDR3 nucleotides: TGTGCCAGCAGCTTCCTAGCGGGAGGGGGCTCCTATGGCTACACCTTC. Its translation is CASSFLAGGGSYGYTF.

This chain joins TRBV2 and TRBJ1-1, with D tentatively TRBD1 (6 bases). With 7 bases removed from V and 0 bases from J, the gap between germline ends came to 9 bases. The CDR3 length is 13 residues. Germline V CDR1 and CDR2: SNHLY, FYNNEI. CDR3 coding DNA: TGTGCCAGCACCGGGACACTGAACACTGAAGCTTTCTTT. As protein: CASTGTLNTEAFF.

V usage is TRBV7-9 and J usage is TRBJ1-2; D not certain. The CDR3 extends over 12 amino acids. Deletions cut 5 bases from V and 7 bases from J, with 11 bases between. Germline CDR1 and CDR2: SEHNR and FQNEAQ (reference sequence). CDR3 sequence reads: CASSPVVFGYTF. The CDR3 DNA sequence: TGTGCCAGCAGCCCCGTCGTGTTTGGCTACACCTTC.

The chain employs TRBV5-1 and TRBJ2-3; 7 nucleotides agree with TRBD2. The CDR3 is made up of 16 amino acids. The germline V gene has CDR1 SGHRS and CDR2 YFSETQ. The trim removed 1 base at V and 3 bases at J, leaving 8 bases unmatched. The CDR3 here is CASSLSGVVRTDTQYF. CDR3 coding DNA: TGCGCCAGCAGCTTGAGCGGGGTAGTCAGGACAGATACGCAGTATTTT.

The CDR3 nucleotides read TGTGCCAGTAGTCTAAGAGCAGGCTACGAGCAGTACTTC. It is translated as CASSLRAGYEQYF. The genes are TRBV19 and TRBJ2-7; D is ambiguous. Trimming shortened V by 5 bases and J by 3 bases, and 11 bases separated the two germline ends. Germline V CDR1 and CDR2: LNHDA, SQIVND (reference sequence). The CDR3 extends over 13 amino acids.

The genes are TRBV11-2 and TRBJ2-3; 11 bases fit TRBD2. V lost 5 bases and J lost 4; bases outside the gene matches: 8. The CDR3 extends over 16 amino acids. Germline CDR1 is SGHAT and CDR2 is FQNNGV. The CDR3 here is CASSAVAGGPSDTQYF. CDR3 coding DNA: TGTGCCAGCAGCGCCGTAGCGGGAGGGCCGTCAGATACGCAGTATTTT.

The chain joins TRBV10-3 to TRBJ2-5; perhaps TRBD2 as D (6 bases). The CDR3 consists of 15 residues. Germline CDR1 ENHRY, CDR2 SYGVKD. Trimming took off 4 bases at V and 4 bases at J, with 16 bases between the two ends. The CDR3 region is CAISVGAGAGETQYF. CDR3 DNA sequence: TGTGCCATCAGTGTAGGTGCAGGAGCGGGAGAGACCCAGTACTTC.

The table lists this clone with a few counts. V usage is TRBV10-3 and J usage is TRBJ1-5; D might be TRBD1 (5 bases). The CDR3 covers 14 residues. Trimming stripped 4 bases from V and 4 bases from J, with 11 bases between. Germline loops: CDR1 ENHRY, CDR2 SYGVKD. CDR3 loop: CAISGGGINQPQHF. Here the CDR3 DNA reads TGTGCCATCAGTGGGGGGGGAATTAATCAGCCCCAGCATTTT.

The V call is TRBV19, the J call TRBJ1-1, with 8 bases aligning to TRBD1. After removal of 5 bases from V and 7 bases from J, the junction contained 9 bases not matched to a gene. Germline values: CDR1 LNHDA, CDR2 SQIVND (reference sequence). The CDR3 is 14 residues long. The CDR3 region is CASSSSRDRIEAFF. In DNA form, the CDR3 reads TGTGCCAGTAGTTCGAGCCGGGACAGGATTGAAGCTTTCTTT. Variable domain in full (rest from reference TRBV19 and TRBJ1-1): DGGITQSPKYLFRKEGQNVTLSCEQNLNHDAMYWYRQDPGQGLRLIYYSQIVNDFQKGDIAEGYSVSREKKESFPLTVTSAQKNPTAFYLCASSSSRDRIEAFFGQGTRLTVV.

V and J are TRBV3-1 (or the pseudogene TRBV3-2) and TRBJ2-3; tentative D call: TRBD2 (6 bases). The CDR3 totals 16 residues. Germline CDR1 is LGHDT and CDR2 is YNNKEL (reference sequence). Trimming left V 0 bases short and J 4 bases short, with 14 bases between. The CDR3 region has the DNA TGTGCCAGCAGCCAAGATGGGGGGAGGACCGCAGATACGCAGTATTTT. Protein: CASSQDGGRTADTQYF.

The V and J genes are TRBV3-1 (or the pseudogene TRBV3-2) and TRBJ1-2; TRBD1 matches at 7 bases. CDR3 length: 14 amino acids. The trim removed 1 base at V and 2 bases at J, leaving 1 base unmatched. Per germline, CDR1 LGHDT and CDR2 YNNKEL (reference sequence). CDR3 protein: CASSQVQGNYGYTF. CDR3 bases: TGTGCCAGCAGCCAAGTACAGGGGAACTATGGCTACACCTTC.

V gene TRBV10-3 combines with J gene TRBJ1-5, with D perhaps TRBD1 (5 bases). The CDR3 totals 14 residues. The V gene's germline CDR1 is ENHRY and CDR2 SYGVKD. The germline V and J ends were trimmed by 0 bases and 2 bases, with 5 bases remaining between them. CDR3 coding DNA: TGTGCCATCAGTGAGTCGACAGGCAATCAGCCCCAGCATTTT. Its translation is CAISESTGNQPQHF.

The chain joins TRBV5-1 to TRBJ2-7; 7 bases match TRBD2. CDR1 SGHRS and CDR2 YFSETQ come from the germline V gene. The V gene end was trimmed by 0 bases and the J gene end by 2 bases; junction bases not matched to a gene: 5. The length of the CDR3 is 15 residues. CDR3 coding DNA: TGCGCCAGCAGCTTGGAGCCTAGCGGCACCTACGAGCAGTACTTC. The encoded protein is CASSLEPSGTYEQYF.